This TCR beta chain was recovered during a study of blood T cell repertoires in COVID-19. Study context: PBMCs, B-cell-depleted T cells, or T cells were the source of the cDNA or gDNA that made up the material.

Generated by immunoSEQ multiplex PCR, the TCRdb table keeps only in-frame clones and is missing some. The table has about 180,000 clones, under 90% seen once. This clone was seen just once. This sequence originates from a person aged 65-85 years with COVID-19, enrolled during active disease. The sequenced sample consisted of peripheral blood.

The CDR3 sequence: CASSLTKRRDSRNLIYVSFYGYTF. CDR3 DNA sequence: TGTGCCAGCAGCTTAACCAAAAGAAGGGACAGTCGGAACCTAATATACGTATCCTTCTATGGCTACACCTTC. The rearrangement links TRBV7-3 to TRBJ1-2; TRBD1 matches at 7 bases. CDR1 is SGHTA, CDR2 FQGTGA, per germline. The CDR3 spans 24 residues. V lost 0 bases to trimming and J lost 4 bases; unmatched junction nucleotides: 32.